Below, one T cell receptor beta chain is given with its context. The antigen is not known. This record comes from a study of naive and memory T cell subsets. Study findings and constraints: In naive cells, over 95% of TCR sequences were seen only once. Naive and memory repertoire findings lacked a ground truth for validation. Especially in CD8 cells, naive repertoires contained a few larger clonotypes, possibly CD45RA-re-expressing memory cells.

Cells stained for CD3, CD4, CD8, CD45RA, CD27 and viability were sorted into four CD45RA/CD27 subsets. Both TRBC1 and TRBC2 were covered by a beta constant-region primer of two equimolar oligonucleotides. The ligated cDNA underwent four PCR rounds using SP2 and nested alpha and beta constant-region primers. MiXCR was run by TCRdb on the UMI-ligation and nested PCR reads, yielding one entry per CDR3 protein. The sample lists 120,000 to 150,000 distinct CDR3 sequences, under 25% occurring once. The CDR3 contains 10 residues. V lost 4 bases and J 6 bases, leaving 3 bases between the germline ends. Per the germline V gene, CDR1 is MDHEN and CDR2 is SYDVKM.

This receptor was taken from a human donor in good health. The rearrangement uses TRBV28 and TRBJ2-5; D is ambiguous. Sequenced sample: naive CD4+ T cells from blood. DNA for the CDR3: TGTGCCAGCAGTTCGAAGACCCAGTACTTC. Protein product: CASSSKTQYF.